The source of this TCR beta chain is a study of T cell responses to AZD1222 COVID-19 vaccine (dated by TCRdb to the early 2020s). The study in broad terms: A total of 230 to 250 trial participants underwent TCR sequencing, of whom some 210 received two doses of AZD1222 and about 25 received two doses of the MenACWY control vaccine. Enrollment into the trials was organized by age into subgroups of 18-55, 56-69 and 70-plus years, and those subgroups contained approximately 150, 30 and 60 TCR-sequenced participants, respectively. Findings and caveats that apply to the study as a whole: Nearly half of unique spike-specific TCRs reportedly recognized epitopes outside regions mutated in the B.1.351 and B.1.1.7 variants. After two AZD1222 doses, spike-specific TCR breadth and depth were significantly higher than at day 0 and than in MenACWY recipients. In the small 56-69-year group, the increase in depth fell short of significance, most likely because of low power. Most participants were white British and females outnumbered males, and the authors suggested that clonal diversity may have been underestimated. The whole spike protein was spanned by vaccine-associated CD4 TCRs, and dominant responses were seen in regions 160-218 and 743-854. Only five or six AZD1222 recipients were SARS-CoV-2 seropositive at baseline, limiting conclusions about previously exposed vaccinees. Because no day 14 peak-response samples were available, the repertoires could be characterized only after the peak T cell response.

With regard to this clone: What this receptor recognizes is not known. No quality values exist for individual bases; no much larger clone is one base distant.

The CDR3 runs 15 residues from the cysteine to the phenylalanine. The entry retains the CDR3 DNA only, 45 bases that are in frame from base 1. CDR1 and CDR2 were assigned from the germline V gene as MGHRA and YSYEKL. V is cut by 4 bases and J by 1 base, and the space between the germline ends is 11 bases. The CDR3 regions of human TCRbeta chains were analyzed by immunosequencing. The published analysis was carried out like this. Repertoire TCRs were matched against a reference library of SARS-CoV-2-specific TCRs generated with the MIRA antigen-specificity platform. Breadth was defined as the fraction of unique TCRs that were SARS-CoV-2-associated. Depth was defined as the fraction of total T cells that were SARS-CoV-2-associated. Using the MIRA data, every spike-specific TCR was mapped to the spike region that the TCR reacted to and assigned to either a CD4 or a CD8 class. Log10-transformed breadth and depth values were compared by one-way ANOVA with Sidak's multiple comparisons tests. TCRdb's version of the immuneACCESS table is confined to in-frame rearrangements and falls short of the full clone set. An unresolved V gene accounts for under half of the shortfall where checked; the remainder is of unknown origin. Clonal size and the V and J genes are those of that table, whereas D and trimming came from the DNA. The sample yields some 110,000 clones; around nine tenths were counted once. More than 2.5% of the sample rests with the top ten.

What the time point label conveys for this sample: about 28 days (+/-7) after the second vaccine dose. The treatment or condition label on this specimen signifies: meningococcal conjugate vaccine given as trial control. Samples from vaccinated people were obtained from the UK trials COV001 and COV002, which included a single-blind randomized controlled phase 2/3 trial of AZD1222 (ChAdOx1 nCoV-19) in healthy adults. For TCRbeta chain sequencing, PBMC samples were collected from trial participants at day 0 and at day 28 after the second dose. The sample was peripheral blood, taken 28 days after the second dose of the MenACWY control vaccine. Here the chain combines TRBV4-1 and TRBJ1-5; 5 matching bases give a weak D call of TRBD1. This sequence originates from an adult who received the MenACWY meningococcal vaccine as a control. The CDR3 region: CASSPSGGSNQPQHF. The DNA sequence is as follows: TGCGCCAGCAGCCCCTCCGGGGGGAGCAATCAGCCCCAGCATTTT.